This is a list of T cell receptor beta chains from one sample in a study. Each CDR3 protein gets one entry after TCRdb re-called the RT-PCR reads with MiXCR. The repertoire has about 680,000 distinct CDR3 sequences, 12% to 15% of them found once; the top ten carry 3.6%. The sample was memory CD4+ T cells from blood. The receptors here all came from a female donor in good health, serving as a healthy control. CDR3s include the opening cysteine and the closing phenylalanine or tryptophan. The D gene is left open where the match is weak. Some rows have no size entry. The others give once, few or many, or a class for an expanded clone.

j_call clone_size v_call d_call cdr3_nt cdr3_aa
TRBJ2-2 - TRBV6-5 TRBD2 TGTGCCAGCAGTTACTCACTAGCGGGGGTGGGGACCGGGGAGCTGTTTTTT CASSYSLAGVGTGELFF
TRBJ1-2 many TRBV10-3 - TGTGCCATCAGTGAGTCCCGACAGATCTATGGCTACACCTTC CAISESRQIYGYTF
TRBJ2-3 - TRBV28 - TGTGCCAGCATCTCAGAGGGGTATACGCAGTATTTT CASISEGYTQYF
TRBJ2-3 - TRBV18 TRBD2 TGTGCCAGCTCACCCGGTGGAGGAGCGGGAGGGCGCACAGATACGCAGTATTTT CASSPGGGAGGRTDTQYF
TRBJ2-2 few TRBV3-1 TRBD2 TGTGCCAGCAGCCAAGTAGCGGGTTCGAACACCGGGGAGCTGTTTTTT CASSQVAGSNTGELFF
TRBJ2-3 many TRBV12-3/TRBV12-4 - TGTGCCAGCAGCCTTGGCGTCCTAGCTCTGCTGGATACGCAGTATTTT CASSLGVLALLDTQYF
TRBJ1-1 many TRBV5-1 TRBD1 TGCGCCAGCAGCCAGGGGGCTGGTACTGAAGCTTTCTTT CASSQGAGTEAFF
TRBJ2-4 many TRBV5-6 - TGTGCCAGCAGCTGGGACGGTGAAAACATTCAGTACTTC CASSWDGENIQYF
TRBJ1-6 many TRBV20-1 - TGCAGTGCTAGTGAACCTCGGGAAGGTTCACCCCTCCACTTT CSASEPREGSPLHF
TRBJ2-7 few TRBV20-1 - TGCAGTGCTAGTACCGGTGCCTACGAGCAGTACTTC CSASTGAYEQYF
TRBJ2-1 many TRBV12-3/TRBV12-4 TRBD1 TGTGCCAGCGGGCGGGACAGGAGCTCCTACAATGAGCAGTTCTTC CASGRDRSSYNEQFF
TRBJ1-1 few TRBV10-3 - TGTGCCATCAGCCCCCTCCCCAAAGCTTTCTTT CAISPLPKAFF
TRBJ2-3 many TRBV20-1 - TGCAGTGCTAGAGGGCGGGGACCCCGCACAGATACGCAGTATTTT CSARGRGPRTDTQYF
TRBJ2-1 many TRBV7-2 TRBD2 TGTGCCAGCAGCTCAGCGGGAGGCGGGCGGGAGCAGTTCTTC CASSSAGGGREQFF
TRBJ2-7 few TRBV5-1 - TGCGCCAGCAGCTTGGGAGTAGGTCCAGGGACCTACGAGCAGTACTTC CASSLGVGPGTYEQYF
TRBJ2-7 - TRBV20-1 - TGCAGTGCTAGTTCATTATTGGCGGCCACGAAGTACGAGCAGTACTTC CSASSLLAATKYEQYF
TRBJ1-4 - TRBV5-1 - TGCGCCAGCAGCTGGCCTGAAACAGGGTTTAATGAAAAACTGTTTTTT CASSWPETGFNEKLFF
TRBJ2-1 many TRBV20-1 - TGCAGTGCTATTGGGAAGGAGCAGTTCTTC CSAIGKEQFF
TRBJ1-2 few TRBV10-3 - TGTGCCACCGGGGGCCCGGAGGGTAACTATGGCTACACCTTC CATGGPEGNYGYTF
TRBJ2-5 - TRBV20-1 - TGCAGTGCTTGGGCCCCCCAGTCGAAGACCCAGTACTTC CSAWAPQSKTQYF
TRBJ2-6 few TRBV5-5 - TGTGCCAGCAGCTTCACCGGGTCAGTCAACGTCCTGACTTTC CASSFTGSVNVLTF
TRBJ2-2 many TRBV5-1 - TGCGCCAGCAGCTTCGCGCCCGAGGCCGGGGAGCTGTTTTTT CASSFAPEAGELFF
TRBJ2-7 - TRBV27 TRBD1 TGTGCCAGCAGTTTAAGGGGGGGGACAGGGTTCCCCTACGAGCAGTACTTC CASSLRGGTGFPYEQYF
TRBJ2-1 - TRBV5-1 TRBD2 TGCGCCAGCAGCTTGGCTAGCGGGAGGGCCAATGAGCAGTTCTTC CASSLASGRANEQFF
TRBJ2-7 few TRBV15 TRBD2 TGTGCCACCAGCGGGGGACTAGCGGGAGGTATGGAGCAGTACTTC CATSGGLAGGMEQYF
TRBJ1-1 few TRBV12-3/TRBV12-4 - TGTGCCAGCAGTTTAGCCAGGGAGCACACTGAAGCTTTCTTT CASSLAREHTEAFF
TRBJ2-3 - TRBV18 - TGTGCCAGCTCACCACGCAGAGACACAGATACGCAGTATTTT CASSPRRDTDTQYF
TRBJ2-2 many TRBV24-1 - TGTGCCACCAGTGACACGGGACGATTCACCGGGGAGCTGTTTTTT CATSDTGRFTGELFF
TRBJ2-2 - TRBV5-5 TRBD1 TGTGCCAGCAGCACTGAACAGGGGGCAGTCACCGGGGAGCTGTTTTTT CASSTEQGAVTGELFF
TRBJ1-1 - TRBV2 - TGTGCCAGCAGTGAAGCGTATGGGGTAGAAGCTTTCTTT CASSEAYGVEAFF
TRBJ2-1 - TRBV20-1 - TGCAGTGCTTCTATAGGGGCCGTAGTCCTGAATGAGCAGTTCTTC CSASIGAVVLNEQFF
TRBJ2-7 few TRBV30 TRBD1 TGTGCCTGGAGCGGACAGGTCAACTACGAGCAGTACTTC CAWSGQVNYEQYF
TRBJ2-3 few TRBV28 TRBD1 TGTGCCGCGAAAGAGACAGGGACCACAGATACGCAGTATTTT CAAKETGTTDTQYF
TRBJ2-1 - TRBV7-2 TRBD2 TGTGCCAGCAGCCCCCTAGCGGGCCGCGCGGCCAATGAGCAGTTCTTC CASSPLAGRAANEQFF
TRBJ1-6 - TRBV6-6 TRBD1 TGTGCCAGCAGTCTTCCCGGGACAGTCAATTCACCCCTCCACTTT CASSLPGTVNSPLHF
TRBJ1-5 - TRBV6-2/TRBV6-3 - TGTGCCAGTACCCCCTGGGCCGGTTCAGGCAATCAGCCCCAGCATTTT CASTPWAGSGNQPQHF
TRBJ1-1 many TRBV29-1 TRBD1 TGCAGCGCCTGGGACAGGGAGACTGAAGCTTTCTTT CSAWDRETEAFF
TRBJ1-4 - TRBV7-9 - TGTGCCAGCAGCTTAGCCCCTGTGGGTAATGAAAAACTGTTTTTT CASSLAPVGNEKLFF
TRBJ2-1 - TRBV6-5 - TGTGCCAGCAGTTACCTTCAGGGGGGATACAATGAGCAGTTCTTC CASSYLQGGYNEQFF
TRBJ2-7 many TRBV5-1 TRBD2 TGCGCCAGCTCTCCCAGCGGGGGGATCTCCTACGAGCAGTACTTC CASSPSGGISYEQYF
TRBJ2-2 - TRBV28 - TGTGCCAGCAGTTTAGGGACAAACGCGAACACCGGGGAGCTGTTTTTT CASSLGTNANTGELFF
TRBJ2-7 few TRBV7-2 TRBD2 TGTGCCAGCAGCACCGGGACTAGCCGCGGCGAGCAGTACTTC CASSTGTSRGEQYF
TRBJ2-1 many TRBV20-1 - TGCAGTGCATCGACTGAGATTAGTAATGAGCAGTTCTTC CSASTEISNEQFF
TRBJ2-3 - TRBV5-1 - TGCGCCAGCAATCAGGCCCAAGTCACAGATACGCGGTATTTT CASNQAQVTDTRYF
TRBJ1-2 - TRBV4-3 - TGCGCCAGCAGCCAACAACCGGGGGCGCAGTATGGCTACACCTTC CASSQQPGAQYGYTF
TRBJ1-4 - TRBV7-8 - TGTGCCAGCAGCTTAGGTGGATGGGCAGGGCAAAATGAAAAACTGTTTTTT CASSLGGWAGQNEKLFF
TRBJ1-6 few TRBV4-3 - TGCGCCAGCAGCCAAGTAGTGTCGAATTCACCCCTCCACTTT CASSQVVSNSPLHF
TRBJ2-2 - TRBV24-1 TRBD1 TGTGCCACCAGTCGGGGACAGGTGAACACCGGGGAGCTGTTTTTT CATSRGQVNTGELFF
TRBJ2-7 few TRBV9 - TGTGCCAGCAGCGTAGCTCTGGACAGCCCCTACGAGCAGTACTTC CASSVALDSPYEQYF
TRBJ1-1 - TRBV20-1 TRBD1 TGCAGTGCTAGACCCCAGCCGGGACAGGGGAACACTGAAGCTTTCTTT CSARPQPGQGNTEAFF
TRBJ2-7 once TRBV28 - TGTGCCAGCTCGTCTAAGGGAGAGCAGTACTTC CASSSKGEQYF
TRBJ2-1 few TRBV7-2 TRBD2 TGTGCCAGCAGCTCGGCCCTTCTAGCGGGAGGGGATGACAATGAGCAGTTCTTC CASSSALLAGGDDNEQFF
TRBJ2-7 - TRBV27 - TGTGCCAGCCGTAAGGTGGACATACCCTACGAGCAGTACTTC CASRKVDIPYEQYF
TRBJ1-6 few TRBV7-2 - TGTGCCAGCAGCTCCCCAGACGGCAATAATTCACCCCTCCACTTT CASSSPDGNNSPLHF
TRBJ1-1 - TRBV6-1 TRBD1 TGTGCCAGCAGGGGGTCGACAGGGGAAGCTTTCTTT CASRGSTGEAFF
TRBJ2-7 - TRBV6-2/TRBV6-3 - TGTGCCAGCAGTTACTCCCTGGGAACCACCTACGAGCAGTACTTC CASSYSLGTTYEQYF
TRBJ2-1 many TRBV4-3 TRBD2 TGCGCCAGCAGCCAACTAGCGGGCCTGGCCAATGAGCAGTTCTTC CASSQLAGLANEQFF